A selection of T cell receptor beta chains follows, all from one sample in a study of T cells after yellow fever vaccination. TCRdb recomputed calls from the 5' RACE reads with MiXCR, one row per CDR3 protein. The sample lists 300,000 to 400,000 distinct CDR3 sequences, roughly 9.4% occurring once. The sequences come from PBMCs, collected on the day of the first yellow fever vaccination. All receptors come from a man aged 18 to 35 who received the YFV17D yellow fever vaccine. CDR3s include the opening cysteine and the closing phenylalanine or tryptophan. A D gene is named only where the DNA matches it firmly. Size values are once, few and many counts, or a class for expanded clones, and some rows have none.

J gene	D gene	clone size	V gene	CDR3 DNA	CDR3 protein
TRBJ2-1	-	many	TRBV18	TGTGCCAGCTCACCACCGGCGGGGACCGCCTACAATGAGCAGTTCTTC	CASSPPAGTAYNEQFF
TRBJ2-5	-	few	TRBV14	TGTGCCAGCAGCCAAGATCTCCTGGAGACCCAGTACTTC	CASSQDLLETQYF
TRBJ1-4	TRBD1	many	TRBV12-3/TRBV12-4	TGTGCCAGCAGGCGGGACAGGGAAAAACTGTTTTTT	CASRRDREKLFF
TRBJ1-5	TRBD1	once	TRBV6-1	TGTGCCAGCAGGGAAGGGGGCCCCAATCAGCCCCAGCATTTT	CASREGGPNQPQHF
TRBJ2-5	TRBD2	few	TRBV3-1	TGTGCCAGCAGCCAAGGAACTAGCGGGGCGGCGGAGACCCAGTACTTC	CASSQGTSGAAETQYF
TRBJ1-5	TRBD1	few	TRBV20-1	TGCAGTGCTCACCGGGACAGGGAACAGCCCCAGCATTTT	CSAHRDREQPQHF
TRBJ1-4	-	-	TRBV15	TGTGCCACCAGCAGAGTCCAGGCAACTAATGAAAAACTGTTTTTT	CATSRVQATNEKLFF
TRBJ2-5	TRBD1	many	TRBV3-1	TGTGCCAGCAGACGACAGGGGGCAGGGGAGACCCAGTACTTC	CASRRQGAGETQYF
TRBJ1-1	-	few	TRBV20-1	TGCAGTGCTAGATCCCCGACAGGAATAGATGAAGCTTTCTTT	CSARSPTGIDEAFF
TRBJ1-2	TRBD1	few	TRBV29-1	TGCAGCGTCGTGACAGGGGGCGGGTTCTATGGCTACACCTTC	CSVVTGGGFYGYTF
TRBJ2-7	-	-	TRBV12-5	TGTGCTAGTGGTTCCGGAAGGTTCTACGAGCAGTACTTC	CASGSGRFYEQYF
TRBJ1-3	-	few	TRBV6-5	TGTGCCAGCAGTTACGGGATCGGCAGCTCTGGAAACACCATATATTTT	CASSYGIGSSGNTIYF
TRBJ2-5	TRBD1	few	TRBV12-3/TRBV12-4	TGTGCCAGCAGCAGACAGGGAAGGGAGACCCAGTACTTC	CASSRQGRETQYF
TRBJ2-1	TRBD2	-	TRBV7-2	TGTGCCAGCAGTTCCCTAGCGGGGGCGGTCAATGAGCAGTTCTTC	CASSSLAGAVNEQFF
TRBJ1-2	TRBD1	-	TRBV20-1	TGCAGTGCTAGAGTTGGACAGGGATCGAATGGCTACACCTTC	CSARVGQGSNGYTF
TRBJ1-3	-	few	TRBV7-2	TGTGCCAGCAGCCCCCGAGGCGTTTTTGAAAACACCATATATTTT	CASSPRGVFENTIYF
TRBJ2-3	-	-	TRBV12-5	TGTGCTAGTGGTTCCCGTCGGTGGGATACGCAGTATTTT	CASGSRRWDTQYF
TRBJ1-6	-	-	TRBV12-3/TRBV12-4	TGTGCCAGCAGTTTCAGAGTGGGGAATTCACCCCTCCACTTT	CASSFRVGNSPLHF
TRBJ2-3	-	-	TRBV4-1	TGCGCCAGCAGCCAGGAGTACAGGGCGGGGAGAATTACAGATACGCAGTATTTT	CASSQEYRAGRITDTQYF
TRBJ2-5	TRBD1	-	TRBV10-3	TGTGCCATCAGTGGGGGACAGGGAGAGACCCAGTACTTC	CAISGGQGETQYF
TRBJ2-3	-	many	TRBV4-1	TGCGCCAGCAGCCAAGATGACCAGCGGCCCTCCATGAATACGCAGTATTTT	CASSQDDQRPSMNTQYF
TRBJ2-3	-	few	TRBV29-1	TGCAGCGTTGCTCCCACCGGGGAAGATACGCAGTATTTT	CSVAPTGEDTQYF
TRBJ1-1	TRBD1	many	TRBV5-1	TGCGCCAGCAGCTTGGCTTCCAGGGGGCACATGAACACTGAAGCTTTCTTT	CASSLASRGHMNTEAFF
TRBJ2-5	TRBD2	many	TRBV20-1	TGCAGTGCTAGAACCCCCACAGCGGGGGGAGAGACCCAGTACTTC	CSARTPTAGGETQYF
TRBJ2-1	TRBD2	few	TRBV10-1	TGCGCCAGCAGGATAGCGGGGGGGAGCTCATACTCCTACAATGAGCAGTTCTTC	CASRIAGGSSYSYNEQFF
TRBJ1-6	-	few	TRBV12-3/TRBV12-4	TGTGCCAGCAGTTTCGGGGGATACGGTTCACCCCTCCACTTT	CASSFGGYGSPLHF
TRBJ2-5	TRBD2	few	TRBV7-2	TGTGCCAGCAGCGGCGTTAGCGGGGGCCAAGAGACCCAGTACTTC	CASSGVSGGQETQYF
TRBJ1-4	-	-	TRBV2	TGTGCCAGCAGTGATAGTCGCACTAATGAAAAACTGTTTTTT	CASSDSRTNEKLFF
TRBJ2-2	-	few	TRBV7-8	TGTGCCAGCAGCTTAGCGATAGACTCGGCCCCCACCGGGGAGCTGTTTTTT	CASSLAIDSAPTGELFF
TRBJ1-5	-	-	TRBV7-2	TGTGCCAGCAGCTTGTCAGGGGCGCGCAGGGATCAGCCCCAGCATTTT	CASSLSGARRDQPQHF
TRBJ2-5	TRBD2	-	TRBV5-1	TGCGCCAGCAGCTTCCAGCGGGGGGGCCAAGAGACCCAGTACTTC	CASSFQRGGQETQYF
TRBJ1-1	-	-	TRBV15	TGTGCCACCAGCAGAGAGGCAGTCGCGATGGATGGAGCTTTCTTT	CATSREAVAMDGAFF
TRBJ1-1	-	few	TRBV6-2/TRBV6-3	TGTGCCAGCACTGGAAGGGGCCTGTCTAGGAGTCACACTGAAGCTTTCTTT	CASTGRGLSRSHTEAFF
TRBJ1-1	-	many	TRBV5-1	TGCGCCAGCGCCGAGCTGAACACTGAAGCTTTCTTT	CASAELNTEAFF
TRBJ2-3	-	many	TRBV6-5	TGTGCCAGCAGTTACTTAGGTTCGCAAGATACGCAGTATTTT	CASSYLGSQDTQYF
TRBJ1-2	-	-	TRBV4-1	TGCGCCAGCAGCCAAGGGTGGACGGACGAAGAGGGCTACACCTTC	CASSQGWTDEEGYTF
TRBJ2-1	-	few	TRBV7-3	TGTGCCAGCAGCTCTCTAGCACGGGAGCAGTTCTTC	CASSSLAREQFF
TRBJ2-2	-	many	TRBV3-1	TGTGCCAGCAGCCAAGTCGGAGGCACCGGGGAGCTGTTTTTT	CASSQVGGTGELFF
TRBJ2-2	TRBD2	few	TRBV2	TGTGCCAGCAGTGTAAGGCGGGGGGGCCAAAACGGGGAGCTGTTTTTT	CASSVRRGGQNGELFF
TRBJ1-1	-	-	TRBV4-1	TGCGCCAGCAGCCAAGATAGGACAGCCGTGAACACTGAAGCTTTCTTT	CASSQDRTAVNTEAFF
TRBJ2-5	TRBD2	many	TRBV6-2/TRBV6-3	TGTGCCAGCAGTTACGGGCTGGTAGCGGGCAATCAAGAGACCCAGTACTTC	CASSYGLVAGNQETQYF
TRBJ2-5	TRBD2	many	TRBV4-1	TGCGCCAGCAGCCAAGGGGGACTAGGACTACAAGAGACCCAGTACTTC	CASSQGGLGLQETQYF
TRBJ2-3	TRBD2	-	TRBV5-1	TGCGCCAGCAGCCAAGGACTAGCGGTGGGAGATACGCAGTATTTT	CASSQGLAVGDTQYF
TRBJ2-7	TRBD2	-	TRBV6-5	TGTGCCAGCAGTCACCGACTAGCGGGCTACGAGCAGTACTTC	CASSHRLAGYEQYF
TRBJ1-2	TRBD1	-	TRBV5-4	TGTGCCAGCAGCTTGGTACAGGGGGACCCGGGAGGCTACACCTTC	CASSLVQGDPGGYTF
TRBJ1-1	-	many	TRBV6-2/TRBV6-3	TGTGCCAGCAGTTACTCGATTATTTTGAACACTGAAGCTTTCTTT	CASSYSIILNTEAFF
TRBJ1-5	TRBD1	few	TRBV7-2	TGTGCCAGCAGCTTAGGGACAGGGAAGGGCAATCAGCCCCAGCATTTT	CASSLGTGKGNQPQHF
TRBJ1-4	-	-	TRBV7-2	TGTGCCAGCAGCTTAGCGCTGGGGTATAATGAAAAACTGTTTTTT	CASSLALGYNEKLFF
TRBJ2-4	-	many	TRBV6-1	TGTGCCAGCAGAGCACACAACCCGGGGTCCAAAAACATTCAGTACTTC	CASRAHNPGSKNIQYF